These T cell receptor beta chains were read from a single sample in a study of T cells in Graves' hyperthyroidism and ophthalmopathy. TCRdb called the multiplex PCR reads again in MiXCR, with one record for every CDR3 protein. This sample has fewer than 650,000 distinct CDR3 sequences; 11% to 15% occur once, and the top ten carry less than 9%. The material sequenced was blood. The receptors shown here come from a woman aged 18-29 years with Graves' ophthalmopathy. CDR3s include the opening cysteine and the closing phenylalanine or tryptophan. Fields, in order: D gene, V gene, J gene, clone size, CDR3 protein, CDR3 DNA. A D gene is named only where the DNA matches it firmly. For some rows the clone size is stated as once, few or many, or as a class when expanded; others skip it.

TRBD1	TRBV7-2	TRBJ2-7	many	CASSSGTAVSYEQYF	TGTGCCAGCAGCTCCGGGACAGCAGTCTCCTACGAGCAGTACTTC
NA	TRBV10-3	TRBJ2-7	many	CAISEYESSYEQYF	TGTGCCATCAGTGAATACGAGAGCTCCTACGAGCAGTACTTC
TRBD2	TRBV7-9	TRBJ2-1	NA	CASSSPTSGSSHEQFF	TGTGCCAGCAGCTCTCCAACTAGCGGGAGTTCGCATGAGCAGTTCTTC
TRBD1	TRBV18	TRBJ2-2	few	CASSPPGQGARTGELFF	TGTGCCAGCTCACCTCCGGGACAGGGGGCGCGGACCGGGGAGCTGTTTTTT
TRBD1	TRBV10-3	TRBJ2-2	NA	CASTPAPTGYTGELFF	TGTGCCAGCACCCCCGCCCCGACAGGGTACACCGGGGAGCTGTTTTTT
NA	TRBV2	TRBJ2-3	many	CASSETTDTQYF	TGTGCCAGCAGTGAAACGACAGATACGCAGTATTTT
NA	TRBV7-2	TRBJ1-3	many	CASSEDRRASGNTIYF	TGTGCCAGTAGTGAAGACAGGCGGGCATCTGGAAACACCATATATTTT
NA	TRBV6-1	TRBJ2-4	many	CASSSPLEGNIQYF	TGTGCCAGCAGTTCCCCACTGGAGGGGAACATTCAGTACTTC
NA	TRBV4-3	TRBJ2-7	many	CASSQDVGGSYEQYF	TGCGCCAGCAGCCAAGATGTCGGAGGCTCCTACGAGCAGTACTTC
NA	TRBV10-2	TRBJ2-3	few	CASSESASSGDTQYF	TGCGCCAGCAGTGAGTCGGCGAGTAGCGGCGATACGCAGTATTTT
NA	TRBV20-1	TRBJ2-1	many	CSAPAYNEQFF	TGCAGTGCTCCTGCCTACAATGAGCAGTTCTTC
TRBD2	TRBV7-9	TRBJ2-7	few	CASSLAGGLAGEDWDYEQYF	TGTGCCAGCAGCTTAGCCGGGGGACTAGCGGGAGAAGATTGGGACTACGAGCAGTACTTC
TRBD2	TRBV9	TRBJ2-5	few	CASSVVLAGGPRQYF	TGTGCCAGCAGCGTAGTCCTAGCGGGAGGGCCCAGACAGTACTTC
NA	TRBV7-6	TRBJ2-7	many	CASSLIGLSSYEQYF	TGTGCCAGCAGCTTAATAGGGCTTTCCTCCTACGAGCAGTACTTC
NA	TRBV28	TRBJ2-1	many	CASSLRGGTYNEQFF	TGTGCCAGCAGTTTGCGGGGAGGTACTTACAATGAGCAGTTCTTC
NA	TRBV19	TRBJ2-7	many	CASAGTLGGEQYF	TGTGCCAGTGCGGGGACCCTCGGGGGAGAGCAGTACTTC